Listed below are T cell receptor beta chains from one sample, sequenced in a study of cytomegalovirus exposure and HLA in healthy donors. Using immunoSEQ multiplex PCR, the repertoire was profiled, and TCRdb retains in-frame clones only, with some absent. The sample lists approximately 81,000 clones, around 68% seen once, with about 9.1% in the top ten. The sequenced sample consisted of PBMCs. All receptors come from a middle-aged man in good health and CMV-seropositive. Both conserved end residues are trimmed from each CDR3. Fields, in order: V gene, J gene, clone size, CDR3 protein. Rows give clone size only sometimes, using once, few, many, or a class for an expanded clone.

>TRBV18|TRBJ2-2|.
ASSPPSGRNTGELF
>TRBV29-1|TRBJ2-1|.
SVEDSGSRGNEQF
>TRBV10-1|TRBJ2-1|.
ASSATGTGGWDEQF
>TRBV30|TRBJ1-6|.
AWSRAGESPLH
>TRBV30|TRBJ1-4|.
ARARQKNEKLF
>TRBV19|TRBJ2-2|few
ASRPSGIAGELF
>TRBV15|TRBJ2-5|.
ATSTGTVETQY
>TRBV2|TRBJ2-1|.
AGVEGPNGMDEQF
>TRBV30|TRBJ2-1|.
AWSRTSGPFHEQF
>TRBV7-3|TRBJ2-3|.
ASSLKAGGGDTQY
>TRBV9|TRBJ1-2|.
ASSSLKGTGNYGYT